The entry below describes one TCR beta chain. Trimming removed 5 bases from V and 3 bases from J; junction bases left unmatched: 10. The CDR3 has 16 amino acids. Germline assignment: CDR1 SGHDN and CDR2 FVKESK. The sample belongs to a study of blood T cell repertoires in COVID-19. About the research overall: Both acute and convalescent COVID-19 samples were obtained from the United States, Italy and Spain. From T cells, B-cell-depleted T cells, or PBMCs came the material, which was cDNA or gDNA.

Per the original data handling: From reference gene primer amplification, estimates of nucleated cell counts were derived. Data came from immunoSEQ multiplex PCR; TCRdb stores just in-frame clones and leaves some out. That table supplies the V and J calls and clone size; D and trimming were determined from the DNA. The sample includes about 170,000 clones, approximately 85% of them seen just once. The sequenced sample was peripheral blood. The V and J genes are TRBV14 and TRBJ2-3; 8 bases map to TRBD2. This TCR was sampled from a man between 60 and 70 years old who had recovered from COVID-19. CDR3 loop: CASSCGTGGPTDTQYF. CDR3 DNA sequence: TGTGCCAGCAGCTGCGGTACGGGGGGGCCAACAGATACGCAGTATTTT.